Sequencing of this TCR beta chain was carried out in a study of blood T cell repertoires in COVID-19. Study details: The United States, Italy and Spain were the sources of the acute and convalescent COVID-19 samples.

Unmatched junction bases numbered 6, after V lost 5 bases and J lost 0 bases. Germline CDR1 SGHRS, CDR2 YFSETQ. The CDR3 spans 15 residues. Sequenced by immunoSEQ multiplex PCR; TCRdb stores in-frame clones only, minus some. Seen here are fewer than 250,000 clones, 70% to 90% observed once, and the top ten hold about 4.8%. The chain has TRBV5-1 and TRBJ2-7; 9 positions agree with TRBD2. Sequenced input: peripheral blood. The sequence was obtained from a woman aged 35 to 49 with acute or convalescent COVID-19. In DNA form, the CDR3 reads TGCGCCAGCAGATTTAGACTAGCGGACTCCTACGAGCAGTACGTC. Encoded protein: CASRFRLADSYEQYV.